This TCR beta chain was retrieved from a study of monozygotic twins with inflammatory bowel disease (dated by TCRdb to the late 2010s). Background for the entire study: The full study comprised 28 monozygotic twin pairs: nine German pairs (four IBD-concordant, five IBD-discordant) and 19 IBD-discordant Danish pairs. The search for disease-associated traits relied mainly on comparing IBD patients with their genetically identical healthy co-twins within discordant pairs. Each individual had, on average, about 151 000 unique TCRalpha sequences and 181 000 unique TCRbeta sequences available for analysis.

Comments on this clonotype: The target of this receptor is not known.

From each donor, a 2.5 ml peripheral blood sample was drawn into PAXgene tubes and stored at -80 degrees C. Total RNA was isolated from whole blood with the PAXgene blood miRNA kit on an automated QIAcube, without T cell sorting. Peripheral blood from monozygotic twin pairs who were concordant or discordant for inflammatory bowel disease underwent deep TCRalpha and TCRbeta repertoire profiling using unique molecular barcoding. Smoking habits were recorded for all twin pairs, and individuals were classified as current, former or never smokers. What the research found in general, with its limitations: A decrease in TCRbeta repertoire diversity, as measured by inverse Simpson index, was observed in IBD patients compared with their healthy co-twins. Distinction between different T cell subtypes could not be achieved in the analysis. Because patients were on differing immunosuppressive treatments, the repertoires may have picked up extra background noise and inter-individual variability. Compared with healthy twins, IBD patients had fewer clonotypes in common with other individuals, a difference most pronounced in patients showing signs of disease activity. No single strong signal or clonotype linked to IBD turned up in the results, so the idea that one exists was not supported. Repertoire similarity did not differ between concordant and discordant twins, possibly due to limited statistical power.

The CDR3, cysteine through phenylalanine, is 17 amino acids long. The record lacks a DNA sequence. CDR1 and CDR2 were assigned from the germline V gene as KGHSH and LQKENI. Libraries were constructed by 5' RACE. Each TCR library was prepared from 3,500 to 4,500 ng of total RNA. For each sample, cDNA was synthesized in eight separate reactions using SMARTScribe reverse transcriptase. During cDNA synthesis, template switching introduced unique molecular identifiers that contained a 6-nucleotide sample barcode. Amplification of TCRalpha and TCRbeta cDNA involved two nested PCRs of approximately 16 and 10 cycles, and each PCR was followed by bead purification. Before amplification, the cDNA was treated with uracil DNA-glycosylase and purified using the QIAquick PCR purification kit. The second PCR added Illumina TruSeq-compatible adapters along with sample-specific barcodes. TapeStation and Qubit were used to check library quality and concentration, and 5 to 6 ng of each library went into the pool. Sequencing of pooled libraries was carried out on an Illumina HiSeq2500 single-index Rapid Run using 2 x 100 bp reads and custom sequencing primers. The paper's data handling went like this. MiGEC version 1.2.6 was used for UMI-based consensus assembly to correct PCR and sequencing errors. MiXCR version 2.1.1 handled V(D)J alignment, clonotype assembly and CDR3 extraction. To normalise gene usage, clonotype sharing and MAIT/NKT TCR abundance, the analysis used the top 1000, 10 000 and 20 000 clonotypes per sample. Diversity was computed as the inverse Simpson index with the vegan R package after downsampling to 27 000 UMIs. Paired Mann-Whitney U tests on discordant twin pairs were used, with Benjamini-Hochberg multiple-testing correction. TCRdb reprocessed the reads and assigns one entry to each CDR3 protein sequence, leaving out DNA. In this record, the V and J calls reflect TCRdb's handling and not the investigators' own analysis. The sample table records around 370,000 distinct CDR3 sequences. The ten top clones hold 2.6% of the sample.

Sequences were obtained from blood. This TCR derives from a human donor with ulcerative colitis or Crohn's disease, or a healthy co-twin of an affected twin (not recorded which). The V and J segments used are TRBV18 and TRBJ1-4; the D gene TCRdb calls, TRBD1, cannot be checked with no DNA. The CDR3 amino acid sequence is: CASSPFGQGATNEKLFF.